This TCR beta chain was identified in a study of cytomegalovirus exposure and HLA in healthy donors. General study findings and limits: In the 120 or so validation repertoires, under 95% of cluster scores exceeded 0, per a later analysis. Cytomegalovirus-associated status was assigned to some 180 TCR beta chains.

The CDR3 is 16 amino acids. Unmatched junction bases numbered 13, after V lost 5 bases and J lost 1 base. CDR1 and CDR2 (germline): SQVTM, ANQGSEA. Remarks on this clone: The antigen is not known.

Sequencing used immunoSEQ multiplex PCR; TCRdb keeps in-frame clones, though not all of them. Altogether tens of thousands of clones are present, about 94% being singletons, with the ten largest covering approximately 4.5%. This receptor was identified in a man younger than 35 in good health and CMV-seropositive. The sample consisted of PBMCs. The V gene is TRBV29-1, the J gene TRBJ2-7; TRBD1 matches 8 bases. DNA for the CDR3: TGCAGCGTTTTGCTCGGCCGGGACAGGATTTCCTACGAGCAGTACTTC. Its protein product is CSVLLGRDRISYEQYF.